The clone carrying this T cell receptor beta chain was found many times. Time point meaning: before trial treatment. The data belong to a study of low-dose radiotherapy and immunotherapy resistance in tumors. Study as a whole: Radiation delivery to Cohort 1 consisted of 0.5 Gy per fraction every 2 weeks, summing to 6.5 Gy. The study gave Cohort 2 1 Gy per fraction every two weeks, totaling 13 Gy over 26 weeks. Ipilimumab 1 mg/kg every six weeks, together with nivolumab 240 mg every two weeks, was given intravenously to patients.

The V and J ends lost 2 bases and 6 bases respectively, with 4 bases between them. This CDR3 is 11 amino acids long. Germline V gives CDR1 SQVTM, CDR2 ANQGSEA. First-strand cDNA relied on TRAV- and TRBV-specific primers spanning alpha and beta chains. TCR amplification ran about 20 PCR cycles using constant-region and V-primer adapter primers. TCRdb fed the reads into MiXCR, producing one record per CDR3 protein. The repertoire holds 70,000 to 90,000 distinct CDR3 sequences, with roughly a sixth as singletons. This chain links TRBV29-1 with TRBJ2-2; D gene unclear. Sequenced here: PBMCs, sampled before treatment. This clonotype was sampled from a male donor with prostate cancer. CDR3 DNA sequence: TGCAGCGTTGAACAAGCCGGGGAGCTGTTTTTT. Translation gives CSVEQAGELFF.